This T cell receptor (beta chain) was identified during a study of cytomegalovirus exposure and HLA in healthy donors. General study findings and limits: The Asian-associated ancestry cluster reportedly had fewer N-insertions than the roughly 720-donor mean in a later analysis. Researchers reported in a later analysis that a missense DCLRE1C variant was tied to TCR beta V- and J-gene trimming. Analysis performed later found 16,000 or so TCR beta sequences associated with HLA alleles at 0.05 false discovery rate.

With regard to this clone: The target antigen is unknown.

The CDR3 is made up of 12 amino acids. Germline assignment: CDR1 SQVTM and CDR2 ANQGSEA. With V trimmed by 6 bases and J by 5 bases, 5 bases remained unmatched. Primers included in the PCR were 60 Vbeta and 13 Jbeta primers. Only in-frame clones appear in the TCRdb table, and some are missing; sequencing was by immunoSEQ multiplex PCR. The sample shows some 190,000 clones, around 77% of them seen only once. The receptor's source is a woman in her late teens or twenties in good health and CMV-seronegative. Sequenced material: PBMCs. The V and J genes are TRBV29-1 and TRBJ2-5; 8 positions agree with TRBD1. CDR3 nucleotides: TGCAGCGTCGAGGACAGGGAGGAGACCCAGTACTTC. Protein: CSVEDREETQYF.